The clone carrying this T cell receptor beta chain was found a few times. The antigen remains undetermined. With random hexamers, roughly 0.5 to 1 ug RNA was reverse transcribed. Amplification of TCR beta CDR3 used immunoSEQ multiplex PCR across 54 Vbeta and 13 Jbeta. Via MiXCR, TCRdb re-called the immunoSEQ multiplex PCR reads, giving one row per CDR3 protein. The data hold about 300,000 distinct CDR3 sequences, with more than 75% observed a single time. Trimming cost V 3 bases and J 5 bases, with 19 bases left between them. The CDR3 spans 15 residues. CDR1 is SQVTM, CDR2 ANQGSEA, per germline. The data were taken from a study of CD8 T cells in Susac syndrome. From blood CD8+ and CD4+ T cells, the TCR beta chain was sequenced. TEMRA cells were FACS-enriched, unlike CD8+ and CD4+ T cells, which were negatively isolated. Findings of the study overall: Individuals included in the TCR sequencing and HLA analysis were acknowledged by the study to be relatively few in number.

This chain uses TRBV29-1 with TRBJ2-5; TRBD1 is a possible D gene (6 bases). Sequenced sample: CD8+ T cells from PBMCs. The TCR comes from a human donor with multiple sclerosis. The CDR3 coding sequence is TGCAGCGTTGAGGATTGGGGACATCGGTGGGAGACCCAGTACTTC. It encodes CSVEDWGHRWETQYF.